The rows below give T cell receptor beta chains drawn from one sample of a study of blood T cell repertoires in COVID-19. The data were produced by immunoSEQ multiplex PCR, yet TCRdb's version contains in-frame clones alone and is incomplete. The sample comprises 150,000 to 200,000 clones, 80% of which are singletons, and about an eighth rests with the top ten. The material sequenced was PBMCs or T cells enriched from blood (not recorded which). Receptors originate from a man aged 60 to 69 who had been exposed to COVID-19. Each CDR3 is given with its conserved first and last residue. A D gene is named only where the DNA matches it firmly. A clone size is listed for some rows: how often the clone was seen (once, few, many), or a class if it is expanded.

cdr3_aa: CASTTGTLNTEAFF; cdr3_nt: TGTGCCAGCACCACCGGGACACTGAACACTGAAGCTTTCTTT; clone_size: .; v_call: TRBV6-6; cdr3_length: 14; j_call: TRBJ1-1; d_call: .
cdr3_aa: CASSVDGEKLFF; cdr3_nt: TGTGCCAGCAGCGTAGACGGTGAAAAACTGTTTTTT; clone_size: .; v_call: TRBV9; cdr3_length: 12; j_call: TRBJ1-4; d_call: .
cdr3_aa: CATSDLRQGSTGELFF; cdr3_nt: TGTGCCACCAGTGATTTGAGGCAGGGTAGCACCGGGGAGCTGTTTTTT; clone_size: .; v_call: TRBV24-1; cdr3_length: 16; j_call: TRBJ2-2; d_call: .
cdr3_aa: CASSIDAAGTVYEQYF; cdr3_nt: TGTGCCAGTAGTATAGATGCGGCGGGAACTGTTTACGAGCAGTACTTC; clone_size: .; v_call: TRBV19; cdr3_length: 16; j_call: TRBJ2-7; d_call: .
cdr3_aa: CASSFSGSFADTQYF; cdr3_nt: TGTGCCAGCAGTTTTAGCGGGAGCTTTGCAGATACGCAGTATTTT; clone_size: .; v_call: TRBV27; cdr3_length: 15; j_call: TRBJ2-3; d_call: TRBD2
cdr3_aa: CASSRTRADTQYF; cdr3_nt: TGTGCCAGTAGCCGGACTAGGGCAGATACGCAGTATTTT; clone_size: .; v_call: TRBV19; cdr3_length: 13; j_call: TRBJ2-3; d_call: TRBD2
cdr3_aa: CASSRGGSNGNTIYF; cdr3_nt: TGTGCCAGCAGCCGGGGGGGGTCTAATGGAAACACCATATATTTT; clone_size: .; v_call: TRBV27; cdr3_length: 15; j_call: TRBJ1-3; d_call: .
cdr3_aa: CASRSGQAFFYGYTF; cdr3_nt: TGTGCCAGCAGGTCGGGACAGGCCTTCTTCTATGGCTACACCTTC; clone_size: .; v_call: TRBV28; cdr3_length: 15; j_call: TRBJ1-2; d_call: TRBD1
cdr3_aa: CASRTTSLDSRNSPLHF; cdr3_nt: TGTGCCAGCAGGACAACCTCATTGGACAGCCGAAATTCACCCCTCCACTTT; clone_size: .; v_call: TRBV27; cdr3_length: 17; j_call: TRBJ1-6; d_call: .
cdr3_aa: CASSSPNEQFF; cdr3_nt: TGTGCCAGCAGCTCCCCCAATGAGCAGTTCTTC; clone_size: .; v_call: TRBV27; cdr3_length: 11; j_call: TRBJ2-1; d_call: .
cdr3_aa: CSVDPGQGASNEKLFF; cdr3_nt: TGCAGCGTTGATCCGGGACAGGGGGCATCTAATGAAAAACTGTTTTTT; clone_size: .; v_call: TRBV29-1; cdr3_length: 16; j_call: TRBJ1-4; d_call: TRBD1
cdr3_aa: CASDSASDTYNEQFF; cdr3_nt: TGTGCCAGCGACTCAGCTAGCGATACCTACAATGAGCAGTTCTTC; clone_size: .; v_call: TRBV28; cdr3_length: 15; j_call: TRBJ2-1; d_call: .
cdr3_aa: CASSKSWLTSGSREETQYF; cdr3_nt: TGTGCCAGCAGCAAGAGTTGGTTGACTAGCGGGAGTAGGGAAGAGACCCAGTACTTC; clone_size: .; v_call: TRBV21-1; cdr3_length: 19; j_call: TRBJ2-5; d_call: .
cdr3_aa: CASSSRGRNEQFF; cdr3_nt: TGTGCCAGCAGCTCGAGGGGGCGGAATGAGCAGTTCTTC; clone_size: .; v_call: TRBV7-8; cdr3_length: 13; j_call: TRBJ2-1; d_call: TRBD1
cdr3_aa: CASSLGTSGGDEQFF; cdr3_nt: TGTGCCAGCAGCCTCGGGACTAGCGGCGGCGATGAGCAGTTCTTC; clone_size: .; v_call: TRBV7-2; cdr3_length: 15; j_call: TRBJ2-1; d_call: TRBD2
cdr3_aa: CASSLLRGTVGYEQYF; cdr3_nt: TGTGCCAGCAGCTTACTCCGCGGGACAGTTGGCTACGAGCAGTACTTC; clone_size: .; v_call: TRBV11-2; cdr3_length: 16; j_call: TRBJ2-7; d_call: .
cdr3_aa: CASTLDRAGDTQYF; cdr3_nt: TGTGCCAGCACCTTAGACAGGGCGGGAGATACGCAGTATTTT; clone_size: .; v_call: TRBV5-8; cdr3_length: 14; j_call: TRBJ2-3; d_call: TRBD1
cdr3_aa: CASSQETGGRTSSYNEQFF; cdr3_nt: TGCGCCAGCAGCCAAGAGACAGGCGGGCGCACGTCCTCCTACAATGAGCAGTTCTTC; clone_size: once; v_call: TRBV4-3; cdr3_length: 19; j_call: TRBJ2-1; d_call: .
cdr3_aa: CASSGRHSTYYEQYF; cdr3_nt: TGTGCCAGCAGCGGAAGACACTCCACTTATTACGAGCAGTACTTC; clone_size: .; v_call: TRBV28; cdr3_length: 15; j_call: TRBJ2-7; d_call: .
cdr3_aa: CASSDDTASPQHF; cdr3_nt: TGTGCCAGCAGCGATGACACGGCTTCGCCCCAGCATTTT; clone_size: .; v_call: TRBV2; cdr3_length: 13; j_call: TRBJ1-5; d_call: .
cdr3_aa: CASSPSGGANQPQHF; cdr3_nt: TGTGCCAGCAGCCCCTCCGGGGGGGCGAATCAGCCCCAGCATTTT; clone_size: .; v_call: TRBV3-1/TRBV3-2; cdr3_length: 15; j_call: TRBJ1-5; d_call: .
cdr3_aa: CATKTGSYGYTF; cdr3_nt: TGTGCCACCAAAACCGGGTCCTATGGCTACACCTTC; clone_size: .; v_call: TRBV10-3; cdr3_length: 12; j_call: TRBJ1-2; d_call: .
cdr3_aa: CASSSQGTIGEPQHF; cdr3_nt: TGTGCCAGCAGCTCCCAGGGGACCATAGGGGAGCCCCAGCATTTT; clone_size: few; v_call: TRBV7-2; cdr3_length: 15; j_call: TRBJ1-5; d_call: .
cdr3_aa: CASSLVAGWGSTEAFF; cdr3_nt: TGTGCCAGCAGCTTAGTGGCGGGATGGGGGAGCACTGAAGCTTTCTTT; clone_size: .; v_call: TRBV7-8; cdr3_length: 16; j_call: TRBJ1-1; d_call: .
cdr3_aa: CASSFPGASKNIQHF; cdr3_nt: TGTGCCAGCAGCTTCCCAGGGGCGTCCAAAAACATTCAGCACTTC; clone_size: .; v_call: TRBV5-6; cdr3_length: 15; j_call: TRBJ2-4; d_call: .
cdr3_aa: CASSERSGNTDTQYF; cdr3_nt: TGTGCCAGCAGTGAAAGGTCAGGGAACACAGATACGCAGTATTTT; clone_size: .; v_call: TRBV7-9; cdr3_length: 15; j_call: TRBJ2-3; d_call: .
cdr3_aa: CATSRESGSGNTIYF; cdr3_nt: TGTGCCACCAGCAGAGAATCAGGCTCTGGAAACACCATATATTTT; clone_size: .; v_call: TRBV15; cdr3_length: 15; j_call: TRBJ1-3; d_call: .
cdr3_aa: CASSVGPGSQETQYF; cdr3_nt: TGTGCCAGCAGCGTAGGCCCGGGGTCCCAAGAGACCCAGTACTTC; clone_size: .; v_call: TRBV9; cdr3_length: 15; j_call: TRBJ2-5; d_call: .
cdr3_aa: CASSQIRGTEQYF; cdr3_nt: TGTGCCAGCAGCCAAATCCGGGGTACCGAGCAGTACTTC; clone_size: .; v_call: TRBV3-1/TRBV3-2; cdr3_length: 13; j_call: TRBJ2-7; d_call: .
cdr3_aa: CASTWGGYNEQFF; cdr3_nt: TGTGCCAGCACCTGGGGCGGCTACAATGAGCAGTTCTTC; clone_size: .; v_call: TRBV12-3/TRBV12-4; cdr3_length: 13; j_call: TRBJ2-1; d_call: .
cdr3_aa: CASSNWAGTEVNEQFF; cdr3_nt: TGTGCCAGTAGTAATTGGGCGGGGACGGAGGTCAATGAGCAGTTCTTC; clone_size: .; v_call: TRBV19; cdr3_length: 16; j_call: TRBJ2-1; d_call: .
cdr3_aa: CSGLTGTGYTF; cdr3_nt: TGCAGCGGACTGACAGGGACGGGCTACACCTTC; clone_size: .; v_call: TRBV29-1; cdr3_length: 11; j_call: TRBJ1-2; d_call: TRBD1
cdr3_aa: CASSIGTPPTYEQYF; cdr3_nt: TGTGCCAGTAGTATAGGGACACCCCCCACCTACGAGCAGTACTTC; clone_size: .; v_call: TRBV19; cdr3_length: 15; j_call: TRBJ2-7; d_call: .
cdr3_aa: CAIGRVGQGDHYGYTF; cdr3_nt: TGTGCCATCGGTCGGGTCGGGCAGGGGGATCACTATGGCTACACCTTC; clone_size: few; v_call: TRBV10-3; cdr3_length: 16; j_call: TRBJ1-2; d_call: TRBD1
cdr3_aa: CATSRDPGVQGPQPQHF; cdr3_nt: TGTGCCACCAGCAGAGATCCGGGTGTTCAGGGCCCCCAGCCCCAGCATTTT; clone_size: .; v_call: TRBV15; cdr3_length: 17; j_call: TRBJ1-5; d_call: .
cdr3_aa: CASSRLLGNTIYF; cdr3_nt: TGTGCCAGCAGTCGCCTACTGGGAAACACCATATATTTT; clone_size: .; v_call: TRBV2; cdr3_length: 13; j_call: TRBJ1-3; d_call: .